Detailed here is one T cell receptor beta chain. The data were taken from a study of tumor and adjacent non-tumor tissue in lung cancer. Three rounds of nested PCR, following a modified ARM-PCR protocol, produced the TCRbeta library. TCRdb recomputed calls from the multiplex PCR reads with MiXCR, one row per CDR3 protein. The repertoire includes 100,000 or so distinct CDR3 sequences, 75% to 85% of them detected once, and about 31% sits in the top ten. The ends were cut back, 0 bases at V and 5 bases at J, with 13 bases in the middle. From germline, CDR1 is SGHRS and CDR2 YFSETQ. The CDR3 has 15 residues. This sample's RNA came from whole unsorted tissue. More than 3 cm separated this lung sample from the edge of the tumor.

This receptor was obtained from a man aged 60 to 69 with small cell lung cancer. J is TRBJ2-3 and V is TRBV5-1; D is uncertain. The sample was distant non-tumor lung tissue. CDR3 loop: CASSLEARVIDTQYF. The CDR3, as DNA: TGCGCCAGCAGCTTGGAAGCTAGAGTCATAGATACGCAGTATTTT.